This T cell receptor (beta chain) was sequenced for a study of blood T cell repertoires in COVID-19. Across the study: Material from acute and convalescent COVID-19 was sourced from the United States, Italy and Spain.

As originally analysed: It was from reference gene primer amplification that nucleated cell counts were estimated. Profiled with immunoSEQ multiplex PCR; TCRdb holds only in-frame clones, not every one. V and J calls and clone size come straight from that table; D and trimming were deduced from the DNA. Of around 280,000 clones listed, more than 70% are singletons. The TCR originated in a woman in her twenties or thirties with COVID-19, enrolled during active disease. Material for sequencing was peripheral blood.

The CDR3, as DNA: TGTGCCAGCAGTCCCAGGACTAGCGGGATGAGGGAGCAGTACTTC. Its translation is CASSPRTSGMREQYF. This sequence joins TRBV5-6 and TRBJ2-7; TRBD2 aligns across 12 bases. The CDR3 loop spans 15 amino acids. The germline CDR1 and CDR2 sequences are SGHDT and YYEEEE. With V trimmed by 5 bases and J by 7 bases, 10 bases remained unmatched.